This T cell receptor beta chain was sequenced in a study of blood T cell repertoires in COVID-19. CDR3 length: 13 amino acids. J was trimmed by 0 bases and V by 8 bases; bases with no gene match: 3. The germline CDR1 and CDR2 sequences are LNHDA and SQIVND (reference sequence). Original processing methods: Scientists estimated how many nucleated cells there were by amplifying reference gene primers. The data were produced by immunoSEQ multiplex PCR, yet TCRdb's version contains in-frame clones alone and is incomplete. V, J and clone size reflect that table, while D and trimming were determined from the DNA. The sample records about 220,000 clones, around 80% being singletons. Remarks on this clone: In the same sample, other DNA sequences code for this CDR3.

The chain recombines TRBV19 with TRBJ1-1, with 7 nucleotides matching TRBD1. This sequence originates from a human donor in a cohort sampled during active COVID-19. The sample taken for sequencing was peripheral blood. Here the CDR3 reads CASSTGMNTEAFF. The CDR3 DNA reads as TGTGCCAGTTCGACAGGGATGAACACTGAAGCTTTCTTT.